Shown below are 3 T cell receptor beta chains from a single sample sequenced in a study of T cells in women clearing cervical HPV infection. The method was immunoSEQ multiplex PCR; TCRdb's version includes in-frame clones alone and lacks a portion of them. The repertoire shows around 19,000 clones; the top ten hold about 17%. The sample comprised blood buffy coat. The receptors shown here come from a woman between 18 and 69 years old with a cervical HPV16 infection that either progressed to CIN3+ or cleared (not recorded which).

On this clone itself: A read error may produce the germline difference seen at one junction end. The sequenced fragment ends 3 residues before the CDR3 boundary, so the rest is inferred from the germline J gene. The V call is TRBV4-2, the J call TRBJ2-5, with 7 nucleotides matching TRBD1. The germline V gene has CDR1 LGHNA and CDR2 YNFKEQ. The CDR3 is 13 amino acids. This chain's CDR3 is CASSRTGVETQYF. CDR3 DNA (partial): TGCGCCAGCAGTCGTACAGGGGTAGAGACC.

As for this clone: The read is 3 residues too short to cover the CDR3 end, so that end is filled in from the germline J gene. The chain recombines TRBV30 with TRBJ1-4; perhaps TRBD1 as D (5 bases). Per the germline V gene, CDR1 is GTSNPN and CDR2 is SVGIG (reference sequence). CDR3 length: 13 residues. CDR3 DNA, as far as it was read: TGTGCCTGGGACGGACAAAATAATTCACCA. Protein sequence: CAWDGQNNSP. The whole CDR3 sequence is CAWDGQNNSPLFF.

As to this clone: The read falls 3 residues short of the CDR3 end, and the missing part is taken from the germline J gene. The chain is built from TRBV20-1 and TRBJ1-1, with D tentatively TRBD1 (5 bases). CDR1 and CDR2 (germline): DFQATT, SNEGSKA (reference sequence). Trimming took 1 base from V and 4 from J, leaving 7 bases between them. The CDR3 is 12 residues long. CDR3 loop: CSARGGRTEAFF. The sequenced part of the CDR3 DNA is TGCAGTGCTAGAGGGGGCCGCACTGAA.